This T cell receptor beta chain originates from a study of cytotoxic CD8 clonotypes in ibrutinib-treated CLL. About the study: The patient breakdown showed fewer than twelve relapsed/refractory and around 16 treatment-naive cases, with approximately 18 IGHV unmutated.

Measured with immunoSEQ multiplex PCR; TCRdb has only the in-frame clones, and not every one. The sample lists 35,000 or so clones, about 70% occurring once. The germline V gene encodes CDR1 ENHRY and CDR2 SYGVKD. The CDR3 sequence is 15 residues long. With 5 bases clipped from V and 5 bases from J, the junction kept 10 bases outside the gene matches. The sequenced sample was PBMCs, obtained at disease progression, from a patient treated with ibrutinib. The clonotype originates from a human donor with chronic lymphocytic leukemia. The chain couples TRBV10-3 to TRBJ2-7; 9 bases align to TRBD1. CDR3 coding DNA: TGTGCCATCAGTCTGAAGGGACAGGGCCTTGACGAGCAGTACTTC. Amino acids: CAISLKGQGLDEQYF.